This entry concerns a single T cell receptor beta chain. These data come from a study of blood T cell repertoires in COVID-19. Across the study: The origin of the acute and convalescent COVID-19 samples was the United States, Italy and Spain. PBMCs, B-cell-depleted T cells, or T cells were the source of the cDNA or gDNA that made up the material.

In the source study's methods: Nucleated cell counts were estimated from reference gene primer amplification. The data were produced by immunoSEQ multiplex PCR, yet TCRdb's version contains in-frame clones alone and is incomplete. That table is the source of V, J and clone size, and D and trimming were worked out from the DNA. The data hold around 120,000 clones, with roughly 85% observed a single time. Trimming cost V 2 bases and J 6 bases, with 8 bases left between them. Germline lookup yields CDR1 LNHDA and CDR2 SQIVND (reference sequence). This CDR3 has 13 amino acids. The sequenced sample was peripheral blood. The chain recombines TRBV19 with TRBJ1-5; maybe TRBD1 (5 bases). The sequence was collected from a human donor in a cohort sampled during active COVID-19. The CDR3 DNA sequence: TGTGCCAGTAGTATACAGGGAGGTCAGCCCCAGCATTTT. Translating it yields CASSIQGGQPQHF.